This T cell receptor beta chain was recorded in a study of CD8+CD57+ T cells in acquired aplastic anemia. The table lists this clonotype with a few counts. Its antigen is not known. In germline, CDR1 is SNHLY, CDR2 FYNNEI. This CDR3 spans 13 amino acids. The germline V and J ends were trimmed by 3 bases and 0 bases, with 6 bases remaining between them. TCR beta VDJ and CDR3 were profiled, and genomic DNA was the template. One entry per CDR3 protein, called by TCRdb with MiXCR from the reads. The table includes some 210,000 distinct CDR3 sequences, approximately 60% detected once. Study-level results: In common between the patients and the controls were twenty-nine CD8+ CDR3 sequences.

Sequenced: sorted CD4+, CD8+, or CD8+CD57+ T cells (not recorded which) from PBMCs. This chain uses TRBV2 with TRBJ2-7, with D unclear. The TCR comes from a human donor in good health. CDR3: CASSDPFSYEQYF. The CDR3 DNA follows: TGTGCCAGCAGTGACCCGTTCTCCTACGAGCAGTACTTC. Combining the CDR3 with reference TRBV2 and TRBJ2-7 gives the whole variable domain EPEVTQTPSHQVTQMGQEVILRCVPISNHLYFYWYRQILGQKVEFLVSFYNNEISEKSEIFDDQFSVERPDGSNFTLKIRSTKLEDSAMYFCASSDPFSYEQYFGPGTRLTVT.